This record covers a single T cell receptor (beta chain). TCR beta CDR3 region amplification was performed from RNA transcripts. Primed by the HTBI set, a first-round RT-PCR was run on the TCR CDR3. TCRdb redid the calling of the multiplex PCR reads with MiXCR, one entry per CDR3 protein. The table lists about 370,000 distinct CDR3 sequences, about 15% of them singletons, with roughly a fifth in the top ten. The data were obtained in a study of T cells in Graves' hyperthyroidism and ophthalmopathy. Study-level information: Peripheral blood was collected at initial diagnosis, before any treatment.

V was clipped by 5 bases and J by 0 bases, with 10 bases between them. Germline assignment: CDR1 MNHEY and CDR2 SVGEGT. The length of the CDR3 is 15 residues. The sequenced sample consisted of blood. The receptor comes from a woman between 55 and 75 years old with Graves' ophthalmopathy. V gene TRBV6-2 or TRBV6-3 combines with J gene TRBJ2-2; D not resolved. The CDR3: CASSTPGSNTGELFF. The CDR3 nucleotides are TGTGCCAGCAGTACCCCCGGGTCGAACACCGGGGAGCTGTTTTTT.